This is a list of T cell receptor beta chains from one sample in a study of shared clonotypes between healthy human individuals. The method was immunoSEQ multiplex PCR; TCRdb's version includes in-frame clones alone and lacks a portion of them. This table has about 2.2 million clones, over 85% appearing once. The specimen sequenced was naive CD8+ T cells from PBMCs. The source is a man aged 18 to 29 in good health. Some clones in this sample may be carry-over from other donors' samples. CDR3s include the opening cysteine and the closing phenylalanine or tryptophan. The order of the fields is clone size, V gene, D gene, J gene, CDR3 DNA, CDR3 protein. The D gene is left open where the match is weak. Where a row states a size, it is once, few, many or the class of an expanded clone; other rows omit it.

size: .; V: TRBV29-1; D: .; J: TRBJ1-1; DNA: TGCAGCGTTGTGACCGGGACATATGAAGCTTTCTTT; CDR3: CSVVTGTYEAFF
size: .; V: TRBV7-2; D: .; J: TRBJ1-2; DNA: TGTGCCAGCAGCTTAGGCATTAACTATGGCTACACCTTC; CDR3: CASSLGINYGYTF
size: .; V: TRBV30; D: TRBD1; J: TRBJ1-6; DNA: TGTGCCGGACAGGTGGGTTCACCCCTCCACTTT; CDR3: CAGQVGSPLHF
size: .; V: TRBV6-1; D: TRBD1; J: TRBJ2-7; DNA: TGTGCCAGCAGTGACCGGGACAGGGGTTACGAGCAGTACTTC; CDR3: CASSDRDRGYEQYF
size: .; V: TRBV27; D: .; J: TRBJ2-1; DNA: TGTGCCAGCAGTTCCAGGGTTTCCAATGAGCAGTTCTTC; CDR3: CASSSRVSNEQFF
size: .; V: TRBV7-9; D: .; J: TRBJ2-7; DNA: TGTGCCAGCAGCCCTGTGACTACCCCCTACGAGCAGTACTTC; CDR3: CASSPVTTPYEQYF
size: .; V: TRBV2; D: .; J: TRBJ2-5; DNA: TGTGCCAGCAGATGGTTACTAGCAGAGCAAGAGACCCAGTACTTC; CDR3: CASRWLLAEQETQYF
size: .; V: TRBV7-2; D: .; J: TRBJ1-1; DNA: TGTGCCAGCAGCCCTCCGGGGATGTACACTGAAGCTTTCTTT; CDR3: CASSPPGMYTEAFF
size: .; V: TRBV5-4; D: .; J: TRBJ2-1; DNA: TGTGCCAGCAGCTTTACGACCTCGGGGCTAGCCCTCCAAGAAAAGTTCTTC; CDR3: CASSFTTSGLALQEKFF
size: .; V: TRBV7-9; D: .; J: TRBJ2-7; DNA: TGTGCCAGCAGCGCGTCGTACGAGCAGTACTTC; CDR3: CASSASYEQYF
size: .; V: TRBV29-1; D: TRBD2; J: TRBJ2-3; DNA: TGCAGCGTTGAAGGAACACTAGCGGGAGGGCACGCAGATACGCAGTATTTT; CDR3: CSVEGTLAGGHADTQYF
size: .; V: TRBV7-9; D: TRBD2; J: TRBJ2-1; DNA: TGTGCCAGCAGTGGACTAGCGGGAGACAATGAGCAGTTCTTC; CDR3: CASSGLAGDNEQFF
size: .; V: TRBV7-8; D: TRBD2; J: TRBJ2-7; DNA: TGTGCCAGCAGCATGGGGACTAGCGCACCCTACGAGCAGTACTTC; CDR3: CASSMGTSAPYEQYF
size: .; V: TRBV7-9; D: .; J: TRBJ2-1; DNA: TGTGCCAGCAGCTCGTGGACGGGGAGCTCCTACAATGAGCAGTTCTTC; CDR3: CASSSWTGSSYNEQFF
size: once; V: TRBV5-5; D: TRBD1; J: TRBJ2-2; DNA: TGTGCCAGCAGCTTGTTTCGTGCAGGGGGTGCGCTGTTTTTT; CDR3: CASSLFRAGGALFF
size: .; V: TRBV13; D: .; J: TRBJ1-1; DNA: TGTGCCAGCAGTCCCCGGGGGAACACTGAAGCTTTCTTT; CDR3: CASSPRGNTEAFF
size: .; V: TRBV30; D: .; J: TRBJ2-7; DNA: TGTGCCTGGAGCTATTGGCGGGGCACCTACGAGCAGTACTTC; CDR3: CAWSYWRGTYEQYF
size: once; V: TRBV7-9; D: .; J: TRBJ2-7; DNA: TGTGCCAGCAGCGGTGGGGATACCTACGAGCAGTACTTC; CDR3: CASSGGDTYEQYF
size: .; V: TRBV29-1; D: TRBD2; J: TRBJ2-2; DNA: TGCAGCGTACCTCGTAGCGGGGCCGGGGAGCTGTTTTTT; CDR3: CSVPRSGAGELFF
size: .; V: TRBV27; D: TRBD1; J: TRBJ1-1; DNA: TGTGCCAGCAGTTTCAGCAGGGGGGCTGAAGCTTTCTTT; CDR3: CASSFSRGAEAFF
size: .; V: TRBV4-1; D: .; J: TRBJ2-7; DNA: TGCGCCAGCAGCCAACATAGCGGATCCTCCTACGAGCAGTACTTC; CDR3: CASSQHSGSSYEQYF
size: .; V: TRBV10-3; D: .; J: TRBJ1-2; DNA: TGTGCCATCAGTGAGGGTCGACTGAGAGGGGCTCACTATGGCTACACCTTC; CDR3: CAISEGRLRGAHYGYTF